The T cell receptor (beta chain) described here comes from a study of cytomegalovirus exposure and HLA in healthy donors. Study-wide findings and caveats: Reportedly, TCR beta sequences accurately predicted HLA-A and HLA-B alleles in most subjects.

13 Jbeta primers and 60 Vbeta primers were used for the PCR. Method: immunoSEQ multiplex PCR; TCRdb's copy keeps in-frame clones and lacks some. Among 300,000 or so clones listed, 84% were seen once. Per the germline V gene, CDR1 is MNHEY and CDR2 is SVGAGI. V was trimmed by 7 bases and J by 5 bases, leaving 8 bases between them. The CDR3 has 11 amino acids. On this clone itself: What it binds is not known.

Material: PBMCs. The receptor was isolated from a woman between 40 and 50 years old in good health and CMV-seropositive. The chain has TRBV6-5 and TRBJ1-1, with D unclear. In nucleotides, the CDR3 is TGTGCCAGCAAAACGGGGACTGAAGCTTTCTTT. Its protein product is CASKTGTEAFF.